This T cell receptor beta chain originates from a study of blood T cell repertoires in COVID-19. In the study overall: The United States, Italy and Spain provided the acute and convalescent COVID-19 samples. From T cells, B-cell-depleted T cells, or PBMCs came the material, which was cDNA or gDNA.

Germline V lookup: CDR1 LNHDA, CDR2 SQIVND (reference sequence). The CDR3 has 13 amino acids. V was clipped by 7 bases and J by 4 bases; unmatched bases: 6. Under the authors' procedure: Quantification of nucleated cells was approximated via reference gene primer amplification. Measured with immunoSEQ multiplex PCR; TCRdb has only the in-frame clones, and not every one. V and J calls and clone size are copied from that table; D and trimming were computed from the DNA. This table holds more than 90,000 clones, about four fifths found once. The receptor's source is an older man with acute or convalescent COVID-19. Sequencing was carried out using peripheral blood. The chain couples TRBV19 to TRBJ1-2, with 7 bases lining up with TRBD1. The chain's CDR3 is CASTGQDFYGYTF. For the CDR3, the DNA is TGTGCCAGTACCGGACAGGACTTCTATGGCTACACCTTC.